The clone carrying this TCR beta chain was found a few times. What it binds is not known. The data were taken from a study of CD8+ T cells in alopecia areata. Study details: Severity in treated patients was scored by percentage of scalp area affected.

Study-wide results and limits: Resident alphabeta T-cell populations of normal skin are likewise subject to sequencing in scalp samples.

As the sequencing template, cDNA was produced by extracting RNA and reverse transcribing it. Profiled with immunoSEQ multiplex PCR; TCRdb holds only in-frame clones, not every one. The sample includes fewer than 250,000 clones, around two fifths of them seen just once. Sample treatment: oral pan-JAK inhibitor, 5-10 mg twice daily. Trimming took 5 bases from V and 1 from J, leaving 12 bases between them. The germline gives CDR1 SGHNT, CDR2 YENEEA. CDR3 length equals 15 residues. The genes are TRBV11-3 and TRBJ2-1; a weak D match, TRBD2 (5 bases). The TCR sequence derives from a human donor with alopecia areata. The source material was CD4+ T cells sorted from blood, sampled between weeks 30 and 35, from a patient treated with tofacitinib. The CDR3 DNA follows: TGTGCCAGCAGCGTCGACTATAGATCCTACAATGAGCAGTTCTTC. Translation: CASSVDYRSYNEQFF.